This T cell receptor beta chain originates from a study of cytomegalovirus exposure and HLA in healthy donors. General study results and limits: Later work found most CMV-associated TCR beta chains apparently HLA-restricted. Per a prior analysis, the majority of TCR beta V segments were productive roughly 87% or roughly 30% of the time. Among the most significant clusters, several appeared linked to common viral pathogens in a later analysis.

Concerning this clone: Its antigen is not known.

This CDR3 is 13 amino acids long. The V gene end was trimmed by 7 bases and the J gene end by 5 bases; junction bases not matched to a gene: 8. Germline assignment: CDR1 SGHRS and CDR2 YFSETQ. The primer mix had 60 Vbeta and 13 Jbeta primers. Profiled with immunoSEQ multiplex PCR; TCRdb holds only in-frame clones, not every one. The sample includes 150,000 to 200,000 clones, about 70% of them seen just once. The source is a man younger than 40 in good health and CMV-seropositive. The sample was PBMCs. The genes are TRBV5-1 and TRBJ2-5, with TRBD2 identical over 7 bases. The CDR3, as DNA: TGCGCCAGCGCTCGGGGGGAACTGGAGACCCAGTACTTC. It encodes CASARGELETQYF.